The 18 T cell receptor beta chains below all came from one sample that was sequenced in a study of OX40 agonist ivuxolimab in advanced cancers. Repertoires were generated with immunoSEQ multiplex PCR, while TCRdb's copy carries only in-frame clones and drops some. This repertoire shows 100,000 to 110,000 clones, about 88% found once; its top ten account for approximately 0.15%. Sequenced here: CD4+ or CD8+ T cells sorted from blood, sampled in a trial of the OX40 agonist ivuxolimab. The receptor source for this set is an adult with an advanced solid tumor such as melanoma, head and neck, liver or kidney cancer.

This clone appeared a few times. V usage is TRBV2 and J usage is TRBJ1-5; the match to TRBD1 covers 9 bases. Unmatched junction bases numbered 4, after V lost 6 bases and J lost 4 bases. The CDR3 has 14 amino acids. Germline V CDR1 and CDR2: SNHLY, FYNNEI. The CDR3 DNA sequence: TGTGCCAGCAGCCCGGGACAGGGAAATCAGCCCCAGCATTTT. Translated, it gives CASSPGQGNQPQHF. Full variable domain (remainder filled in from reference TRBV2 and TRBJ1-5): EPEVTQTPSHQVTQMGQEVILRCVPISNHLYFYWYRQILGQKVEFLVSFYNNEISEKSEIFDDQFSVERPDGSNFTLKIRSTKLEDSAMYFCASSPGQGNQPQHFGDGTRLSIL.

V gene TRBV5-1 combines with J gene TRBJ1-3; 7 bases agree with TRBD1. This CDR3 has 15 residues. Germline assignment: CDR1 SGHRS and CDR2 YFSETQ. V shed 4 bases, J shed 2 bases, and the junction held 6 bases outside the gene matches. The CDR3 loop reads CASSPEGATGNTIYF. DNA of the CDR3: TGCGCCAGCAGCCCGGAGGGGGCTACTGGAAACACCATATATTTT.

The chain joins TRBV11-2 to TRBJ2-5; no firm D call. The CDR3 consists of 17 residues. The V end lost 4 bases, the J end lost 4 bases, and 22 bases lay between the germline ends. In germline, CDR1 is SGHAT, CDR2 FQNNGV. In DNA form, the CDR3 reads TGTGCCAGCAGCTCCGGAAGGGCGTCCCGAGTTTCAGAGACCCAGTACTTC. This encodes CASSSGRASRVSETQYF. Drawing the rest from reference TRBV11-2 and TRBJ2-5, the complete variable domain is EAGVAQSPRYKIIEKRQSVAFWCNPISGHATLYWYQQILGQGPKLLIQFQNNGVVDDSQLPKDRFSAERLKGVDSTLKIQPAKLEDSAVYLCASSSGRASRVSETQYFGPGTRLLVL.

The CDR3, as DNA: TGTGCCAGCAGGACTTGGACAGTCGAGCAGTACTTC. Its translation is CASRTWTVEQYF. The V call is TRBV2, the J call TRBJ2-7; TRBD1 might be the D (6 bases). The CDR3 consists of 12 residues. Trimming shortened V by 6 bases and J by 6 bases, and 12 bases separated the two germline ends. Germline V gene sequence: CDR1 SNHLY, CDR2 FYNNEI. Supplemented by reference TRBV2 and TRBJ2-7, the full variable domain reads EPEVTQTPSHQVTQMGQEVILRCVPISNHLYFYWYRQILGQKVEFLVSFYNNEISEKSEIFDDQFSVERPDGSNFTLKIRSTKLEDSAMYFCASRTWTVEQYFGPGTRLTVT.

The V call is TRBV6-1, the J call TRBJ1-5; maybe TRBD1 (6 bases). The V end lost 4 bases, the J end lost 2 bases, and 12 bases lay between the germline ends. CDR1 and CDR2 from the germline V gene are MNHNS and SASEGT. This CDR3 has 15 residues. CDR3 sequence (DNA): TGTGCCAGCAGTGCCAGGGGAGCCGGCAATCAGCCCCAGCATTTT. It codes for CASSARGAGNQPQHF.

The count of this clone is one. This sequence joins TRBV5-4 and TRBJ2-7, with a tentative D call TRBD1 (6 bases). Looked up from germline, CDR1 is SGHNT and CDR2 is YYREEE (reference sequence). V lost 4 bases to trimming and J lost 5 bases, with 16 bases between them. This CDR3 is 14 amino acids long. Here the CDR3 reads CASSHRDIDNEQYF. The CDR3 coding sequence is TGTGCCAGCAGCCACAGGGATATAGACAACGAGCAGTACTTC.

The V call is TRBV10-3, the J call TRBJ2-4, with D unclear. Trimming left V 2 bases short and J 8 bases short, with 13 bases between. Germline-derived CDR1 and CDR2 are ENHRY and SYGVKD. CDR3 size: 14 residues. The CDR3 is CAISEGRQRDIQYF. DNA of the CDR3: TGTGCCATCAGTGAGGGCAGGCAAAGGGACATTCAGTACTTC.

This clone was found a few times. The chain combines TRBV2 with TRBJ1-1, with D possibly being TRBD1 (6 bases). V lost 4 bases and J 1 base, leaving 13 bases between the germline ends. The CDR3 is made up of 15 amino acids. Germline loops: CDR1 SNHLY, CDR2 FYNNEI. This CDR3 is CASSVQGIGNTEAFF. The CDR3 region has the DNA TGTGCCAGCAGTGTACAGGGAATTGGGAACACTGAAGCTTTCTTT.

This rearrangement joins TRBV6-1 to TRBJ2-7; 9 nucleotides agree with TRBD1. CDR1 and CDR2 (germline): MNHNS, SASEGT. The V segment lost 6 bases and the J segment 4 bases; nucleotides outside the gene matches: 10. The CDR3 runs to 15 residues. The chain's CDR3 is CASSGQGQVKYEQYF. In nucleotides, the CDR3 is TGTGCCAGCAGCGGACAGGGGCAGGTTAAATACGAGCAGTACTTC.

The chain carries TRBV27 and TRBJ2-7; D is unclear. Germline V gene sequence: CDR1 MNHEY, CDR2 SMNVEV (reference sequence). The ends were cut back, 4 bases at V and 0 bases at J, with 13 bases in the middle. CDR3 length: 15 amino acids. The CDR3 nucleotides are TGTGCCAGCAGTTCGAATGATAGGTCCTCCTACGAGCAGTACTTC. Translating gives CASSSNDRSSYEQYF.

This clone was detected only a few times. This sequence joins TRBV19 and TRBJ2-5; possibly TRBD1 for D (5 bases). V was pared by 5 bases and J by 5 bases, with 15 bases between. This CDR3 contains 14 residues. The germline CDR1 and CDR2 sequences are LNHDA and SQIVND (reference sequence). CDR3 in amino acids: CASSRPGPGETQYF. DNA for the CDR3: TGTGCCAGTAGTCGTCCAGGGCCAGGGGAGACCCAGTACTTC.

Comments on this clone: One junction end disagrees with the germline gene, perhaps due to a read error. J is TRBJ2-1 and V is TRBV11-3; D is perhaps TRBD1 (6 bases). Germline assignment: CDR1 SGHNT and CDR2 YENEEA. This CDR3 has 15 amino acids. The CDR3 region has the DNA TGTGCCAGCAGCTTAGATACTAGGGACATCAATGAGCGGTTCTTC. Translating it yields CASSLDTRDINERFF.

The rearrangement joins TRBV15 to TRBJ2-2; D is perhaps TRBD2 (5 bases). V was clipped by 5 bases and J by 7 bases, with 14 bases between them. Germline-derived CDR1 and CDR2 are LNHNV and YYDKDF (reference sequence). The CDR3 is made up of 14 amino acids. This CDR3 reads CATSGYPRGGELFF. The CDR3, as DNA: TGTGCCACCAGCGGTTACCCTCGGGGCGGGGAGCTGTTTTTT.

The chain recombines TRBV6-5 with TRBJ2-7; TRBD1 might be the D (6 bases). Germline V gene lookup returns CDR1 MNHEY and CDR2 SVGAGI. The CDR3 extends over 15 amino acids. Trimming pared 6 bases from V and 1 base from J, leaving 16 bases between. CDR3 sequence reads: CASRISQGTSYEQYF. CDR3 coding DNA: TGTGCCAGCAGGATATCCCAGGGGACGTCCTACGAGCAGTACTTC.

The chain employs TRBV4-2 and TRBJ2-2; D is unresolved. There are 15 residues in the CDR3. Trimming took 1 base from V and 4 from J, leaving 10 bases between them. Germline-derived CDR1 and CDR2 are LGHNA and YNFKEQ. The CDR3 loop reads CASSQAQRSTGELFF. As DNA, the CDR3 is TGTGCCAGCAGCCAAGCCCAACGGAGCACCGGGGAGCTGTTTTTT.

The V and J genes are TRBV4-2 and TRBJ2-2; 7 nucleotides align to TRBD2. Per germline, CDR1 LGHNA and CDR2 YNFKEQ. The J segment lost 5 bases and the V segment lost 1 base, leaving 10 bases of the junction unmatched. CDR3 length: 17 amino acids. The CDR3: CASSQAFRGRATGELFF. The CDR3 region has the DNA TGTGCCAGCAGCCAAGCGTTTCGGGGGAGGGCGACCGGGGAGCTGTTTTTT.

The rearrangement uses TRBV5-1 and TRBJ1-4; possibly TRBD1 for D (6 bases). CDR3 length: 15 amino acids. Germline loops: CDR1 SGHRS, CDR2 YFSETQ. V was pared by 4 bases and J by 3 bases, with 13 bases between. CDR3 sequence reads: CASSKSGVSNEKLFF. DNA for the CDR3: TGCGCCAGCAGCAAATCAGGGGTTTCTAATGAAAAACTGTTTTTT.

The chain uses TRBV27 and TRBJ1-1; 8 bases align to TRBD1. This CDR3 has 17 residues. In germline, CDR1 is MNHEY, CDR2 SMNVEV (reference sequence). Unmatched junction bases numbered 14, after V lost 6 bases and J lost 2 bases. The CDR3 coding sequence is TGTGCCAGCAGCCCCAGGGGGACAGGCGTGGGAAACACTGAAGCTTTCTTT. Amino acids: CASSPRGTGVGNTEAFF.